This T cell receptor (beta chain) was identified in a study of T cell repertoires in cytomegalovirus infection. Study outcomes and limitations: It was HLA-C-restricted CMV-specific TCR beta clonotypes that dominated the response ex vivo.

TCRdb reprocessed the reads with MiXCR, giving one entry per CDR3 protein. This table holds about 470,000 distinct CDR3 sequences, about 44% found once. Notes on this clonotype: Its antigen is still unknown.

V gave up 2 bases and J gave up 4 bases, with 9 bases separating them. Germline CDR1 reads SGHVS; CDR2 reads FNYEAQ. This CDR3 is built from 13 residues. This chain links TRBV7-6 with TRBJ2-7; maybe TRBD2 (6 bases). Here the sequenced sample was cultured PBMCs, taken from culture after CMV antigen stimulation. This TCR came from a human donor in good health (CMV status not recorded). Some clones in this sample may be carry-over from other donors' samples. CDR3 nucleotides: TGTGCCAGCAGCTTAACGGGGGAGTACGAGCAGTACTTC. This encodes CASSLTGEYEQYF.